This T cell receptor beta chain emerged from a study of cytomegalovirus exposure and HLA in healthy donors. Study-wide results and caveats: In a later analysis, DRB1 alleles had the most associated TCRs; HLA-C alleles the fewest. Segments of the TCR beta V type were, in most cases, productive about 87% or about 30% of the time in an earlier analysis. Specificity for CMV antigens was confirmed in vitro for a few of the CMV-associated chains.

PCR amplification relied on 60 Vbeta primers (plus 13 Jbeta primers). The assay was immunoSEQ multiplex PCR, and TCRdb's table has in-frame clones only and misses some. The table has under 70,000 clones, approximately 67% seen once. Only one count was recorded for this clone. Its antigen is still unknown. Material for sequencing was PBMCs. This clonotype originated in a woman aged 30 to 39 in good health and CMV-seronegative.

CDR3 nucleotide sequence: TGTGCCATCAGTCCCCCTAGTAGGGAGACCCAGTACTTC. Translation gives CAISPPSRETQYF. The chain joins TRBV10-3 to TRBJ2-5, with D unresolved. The V end was cut by 5 bases, the J end by 5 bases, with 12 bases between. Germline lookup yields CDR1 ENHRY and CDR2 SYGVKD. This CDR3 is 13 amino acids long.